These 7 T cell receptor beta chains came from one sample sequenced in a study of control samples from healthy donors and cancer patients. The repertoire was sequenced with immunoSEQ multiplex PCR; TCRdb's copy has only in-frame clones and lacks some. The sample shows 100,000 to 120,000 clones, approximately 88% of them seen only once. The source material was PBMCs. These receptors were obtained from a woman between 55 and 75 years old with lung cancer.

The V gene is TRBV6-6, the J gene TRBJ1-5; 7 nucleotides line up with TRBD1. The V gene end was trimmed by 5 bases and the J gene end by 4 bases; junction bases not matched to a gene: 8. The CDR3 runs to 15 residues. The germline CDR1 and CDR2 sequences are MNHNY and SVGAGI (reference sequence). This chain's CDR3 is CASSTDREGNQPQHF. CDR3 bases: TGTGCCAGCAGTACAGACAGGGAAGGTAATCAGCCCCAGCATTTT.

The CDR3 nucleotides read TGCGCCAGCAGTGACGGGTACAGGGGCACTGAAGCTTTCTTT. Its translation is CASSDGYRGTEAFF. The chain carries TRBV10-2 and TRBJ1-1; the match to TRBD1 covers 7 bases. CDR3 length: 14 residues. Germline CDR1 is WSHSY and CDR2 is SAAADI. Losses at the gene ends were 3 bases for V and 4 bases for J; bases not matched to a gene: 5.

CDR3 loop: CASSSLREGGRLSGYTF. Here the CDR3 DNA reads TGTGCCAGCAGCTCATTGAGAGAGGGGGGGAGGCTTTCTGGCTACACCTTC. The rearrangement links TRBV5-6 to TRBJ1-2; D is perhaps TRBD1 (6 bases). Trimming took 3 bases from V and 7 from J, leaving 25 bases between them. The CDR3 is made up of 17 amino acids. Germline values: CDR1 SGHDT, CDR2 YYEEEE. The full variable domain, completed using reference TRBV5-6 and TRBJ1-2, is DAGVTQSPTHLIKTRGQQVTLRCSPKSGHDTVSWYQQALGQGPQFIFQYYEEEERQRGNFPDRFSGHQFPNYSSELNVNALLLGDSALYLCASSSLREGGRLSGYTFGSGTRLTVV.

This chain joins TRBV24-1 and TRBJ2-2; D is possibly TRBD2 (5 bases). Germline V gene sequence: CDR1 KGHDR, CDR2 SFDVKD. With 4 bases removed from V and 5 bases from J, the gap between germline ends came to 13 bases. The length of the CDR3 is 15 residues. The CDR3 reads CATSEAKPGTGELFF. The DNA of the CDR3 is TGTGCCACCAGTGAGGCCAAGCCGGGGACCGGGGAGCTGTTTTTT.

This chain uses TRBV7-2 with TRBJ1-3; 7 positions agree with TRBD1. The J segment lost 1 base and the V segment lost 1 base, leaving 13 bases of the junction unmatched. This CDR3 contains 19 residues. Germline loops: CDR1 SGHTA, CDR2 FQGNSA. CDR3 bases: TGTGCCAGCAGCTTAGTGGGACAGTTGAGGATCGGGTCTGGAAACACCATATATTTT. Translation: CASSLVGQLRIGSGNTIYF.

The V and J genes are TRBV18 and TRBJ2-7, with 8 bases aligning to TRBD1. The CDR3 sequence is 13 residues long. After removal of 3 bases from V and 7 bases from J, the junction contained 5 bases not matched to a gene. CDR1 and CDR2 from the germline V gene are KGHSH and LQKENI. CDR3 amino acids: CASSPDRGEEQYF. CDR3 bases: TGTGCCAGCTCACCCGACAGGGGAGAGGAGCAGTACTTC.

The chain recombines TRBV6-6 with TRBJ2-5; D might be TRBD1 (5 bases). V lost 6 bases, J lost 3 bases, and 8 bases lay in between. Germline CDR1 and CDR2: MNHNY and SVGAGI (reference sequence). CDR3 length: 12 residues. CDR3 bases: TGTGCCAGCAGACCCAGGGAAGAGACCCAGTACTTC. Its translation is CASRPREETQYF.